A single sample gave rise to the 25 T cell receptor beta chains below, sequenced in a study of cytomegalovirus exposure and HLA in healthy donors. PCR employed 60 Vbeta and 13 Jbeta primers. Profiling relied on immunoSEQ multiplex PCR, and the TCRdb table lists in-frame clones only, not all of them. The data show some 170,000 clones, with approximately 80% seen just once and roughly 5% held by the top ten. The sequencing input was PBMCs. The receptors were gathered from a woman between 18 and 30 years old in good health and CMV-seropositive.

This sequence joins TRBV7-3 and TRBJ2-7; TRBD1 aligns across 10 bases. J gave up 6 bases and V 5 bases, and 10 bases lay outside the gene matches. The CDR3 is 15 residues long. Germline loops: CDR1 SGHTA, CDR2 FQGTGA. DNA for the CDR3: TGTGCCAGCAGCCCGACGGGGGACAGGGGATTCGAGCAGTACTTC. Its protein product is CASSPTGDRGFEQYF.

With respect to this clone: At one end, the junction sequence differs from germline, possibly due to a read error. J is TRBJ2-7 and V is TRBV7-9; 8 bases are a match to TRBD1. The V gene's germline CDR1 is SEHNR and CDR2 FQNEAQ (reference sequence). There are 14 residues in the CDR3. The CDR3 here is CSSSLETGAYEQYF. CDR3 sequence (DNA): TGTTCCAGCAGCTTAGAGACAGGGGCCTACGAGCAGTACTTC.

The chain employs TRBV28 and TRBJ1-6, with TRBD1 as a possible D gene (5 bases). Trimming took 10 bases from V and 8 from J, leaving 15 bases between them. Germline lookup yields CDR1 MDHEN and CDR2 SYDVKM. The length of the CDR3 is 13 residues. The CDR3 protein is CATIRQSHSPLHF. DNA for the CDR3: TGTGCCACCATTAGACAGTCCCATTCACCCCTCCACTTT. Complete variable domain (other parts from reference TRBV28 and TRBJ1-6): DVKVTQSSRYLVKRTGEKVFLECVQDMDHENMFWYRQDPGLGLRLIYFSYDVKMKEKGDIPEGYSVSREKKERFSLILESASTNQTSMYLCATIRQSHSPLHFGNGTRLTVT.

V usage is TRBV5-1 and J usage is TRBJ2-3; 11 bases agree with TRBD2. V was pared by 0 bases and J by 0 bases, with 12 bases of the junction left unmatched. Germline loops: CDR1 SGHRS, CDR2 YFSETQ. The CDR3 covers 20 residues. For the CDR3, the DNA is TGCGCCAGCAGCTTGGCGTCTAGCGGGGGGATAATATCTAGCACAGATACGCAGTATTTT. It translates to CASSLASSGGIISSTDTQYF.

V is TRBV7-2 and J is TRBJ2-7, with D possibly TRBD2 on 6 matching bases. The length of the CDR3 is 12 residues. In germline, CDR1 is SGHTA, CDR2 FQGNSA. V gave up 5 bases and J gave up 3 bases, with 8 bases separating them. The CDR3 loop reads CASSKTSYEQYF. The CDR3 region has the DNA TGTGCCAGCAGCAAGACTAGCTACGAGCAGTACTTC.

The V gene is TRBV6-1, the J gene TRBJ2-4; tentatively, D is TRBD2 (5 bases). Germline CDR1 and CDR2: MNHNS and SASEGT. This CDR3 region has 15 residues. Trimming left V 3 bases short and J 6 bases short, with 15 bases between. DNA of the CDR3: TGTGCCAGCAGTGATAGCGCCGGCCCGGCAAACATTCAGTACTTC. Its translation: CASSDSAGPANIQYF.

The chain links TRBV19 to TRBJ2-7; D might be TRBD2 (7 bases). The CDR3 loop spans 15 amino acids. Deletions cut 1 base from V and 5 bases from J, with 15 bases between. Germline V gene lookup returns CDR1 LNHDA and CDR2 SQIVND (reference sequence). CDR3 amino acids: CASSIGRGGTHEQYF. CDR3 nucleotide sequence: TGTGCCAGTAGTATAGGAAGGGGGGGAACCCACGAGCAGTACTTC.

This clone was seen only a few times. The CDR3 loop is CASSPPASGGDIWNEQFF. The CDR3 DNA reads TGTGCCAGCTCACCACCCGCTAGCGGGGGGGACATTTGGAATGAGCAGTTCTTC. This chain connects TRBV18 to TRBJ2-1, with 12 bases that match TRBD2. Germline V gene sequence: CDR1 KGHSH, CDR2 LQKENI. Trimming cost V 0 bases and J 7 bases; bases outside gene matches: 10. The CDR3 has 18 amino acids. Drawing the rest from reference TRBV18 and TRBJ2-1, the complete variable domain is NAGVMQNPRHLVRRRGQEARLRCSPMKGHSHVYWYRQLPEEGLKFMVYLQKENIIDESGMPKERFSAEFPKEGPSILRIQQVVRGDSAAYFCASSPPASGGDIWNEQFFGPGTRLTVL.

This chain links TRBV5-6 with TRBJ2-7; TRBD2 might be the D (7 bases). The CDR3 runs 15 residues. In germline, CDR1 is SGHDT, CDR2 YYEEEE. V lost 7 bases to trimming and J lost 3 bases, with 20 bases between them. The CDR3 nucleotides are TGTGCCAGCGGGGAGGTGGGGGCGGGGGACTACGAGCAGTACTTC. As protein: CASGEVGAGDYEQYF.

The genes are TRBV28 and TRBJ2-5; 7 positions agree with TRBD1. The J segment lost 5 bases and the V segment lost 3 bases, leaving 15 bases of the junction unmatched. This CDR3 is 17 amino acids long. CDR1 is MDHEN and CDR2 is SYDVKM in the germline V gene. CDR3 DNA sequence: TGTGCCAGCAGTTTCTCCGAGTTAGACAGGGCTCTCGAGACCCAGTACTTC. Translation: CASSFSELDRALETQYF.

The chain has TRBV19 and TRBJ1-6, with TRBD1 matching over 10 bases. This CDR3 is 16 amino acids long. The germline gives CDR1 LNHDA, CDR2 SQIVND (reference sequence). V trimming: 7 bases; J trimming: 9 bases; junction bases outside the gene matches: 12. For the CDR3, the DNA is TGTGCCAGTAAGACCGCCGGGACAGGGGTGAGTTCACCCCTCCACTTT. It is translated as CASKTAGTGVSSPLHF.

The chain employs TRBV30 and TRBJ2-5; the D gene is possibly TRBD2 (6 bases). The better agreement between TRBJ2-7 and the DNA end casts doubt on the J call. The CDR3 extends over 15 amino acids. The germline V gene encodes CDR1 GTSNPN and CDR2 SVGIG (reference sequence). The CDR3 DNA sequence: TGTGCCTGGAGTGTAGGCGGGCAGGGACTTAGCGAGCAGTACTTC. As protein: CAWSVGGQGLSEQYF.

This sequence joins TRBV2 and TRBJ2-5; the match to TRBD2 covers 8 bases. The CDR3 is made up of 10 amino acids. The germline CDR1 and CDR2 sequences are SNHLY and FYNNEI. The CDR3 spells CVAGPTTQYF. The CDR3 bases are TGTGTAGCGGGACCCACGACCCAGTACTTC.

This clone was counted between two and nine times. V usage is TRBV7-6 and J usage is TRBJ2-1, with 9 bases fitting TRBD2. The trim removed 5 bases at V and 1 base at J, leaving 6 bases unmatched. The V gene's germline CDR1 is SGHVS and CDR2 FNYEAQ. CDR3 size: 16 residues. CDR3: CASSPGLAGSYNEQFF. In DNA, the CDR3 is TGTGCCAGCAGCCCAGGGCTAGCGGGGTCCTACAATGAGCAGTTCTTC.

For the CDR3, the DNA is TGTGCCAGCAGCTCGAGCGAGAGGGAGGATACGCAGTATTTT. This encodes CASSSSEREDTQYF. The chain links TRBV9 to TRBJ2-3; D might be TRBD2 (5 bases). Between the trimmed V and J ends, which lost 4 bases and 6 bases, there was a span of 15 bases. This CDR3 region has 14 residues. Germline CDR1 reads SGDLS; CDR2 reads YYNGEE.

This clone showed up just once. The genes are TRBV15 and TRBJ2-7, with D tentatively TRBD1 (6 bases). Germline values: CDR1 LNHNV, CDR2 YYDKDF (reference sequence). The V and J ends lost 1 base and 4 bases respectively, with 14 bases between them. This CDR3 is built from 15 residues. The CDR3 coding sequence is TGTGCCACCAGCAGAGGAACAGGGATGGGATACGAGCAGTACTTC. This sequence encodes CATSRGTGMGYEQYF.

V and J are TRBV5-3 and TRBJ1-3; D not resolved. TRBV5-3 is given ORF status, its function remaining uncertain. Trimming stripped 0 bases from V and 3 bases from J, with 13 bases between. This CDR3 is built from 16 residues. In DNA form, the CDR3 reads TGTGCCAGAAGCTTGGGGCATGTGACTCTTGGAAACACCATATATTTT. Its protein is CARSLGHVTLGNTIYF.

This chain links TRBV19 with TRBJ2-1; 11 bases map to TRBD2. The length of the CDR3 is 21 residues. CDR1 LNHDA and CDR2 SQIVND come from the germline V gene (reference sequence). The trim removed 4 bases at V and 7 bases at J, leaving 24 bases unmatched. The CDR3 DNA follows: TGTGCCAGTAGTACCCCCCCCGAAAGCTTTCTACTAGCGGGGGTCTTAAATGAGCAGTTCTTC. This codes for CASSTPPESFLLAGVLNEQFF.

The chain recombines TRBV9 with TRBJ1-5, with D perhaps matching TRBD1 (5 bases). The CDR3 spans 17 residues. CDR1 is SGDLS, CDR2 YYNGEE, per germline. V lost 0 bases, J lost 4 bases, and 17 bases lay in between. The CDR3 here is CASSVVQYLGGNQPQHF. CDR3 sequence (DNA): TGTGCCAGCAGCGTAGTCCAATACTTGGGGGGGAATCAGCCCCAGCATTTT.

This clone turned up a few times. The chain combines TRBV9 with TRBJ2-3; D perhaps matches TRBD1 (6 bases). The CDR3 spans 15 residues. Germline CDR1 SGDLS, CDR2 YYNGEE. Trimming left V 2 bases short and J 2 bases short, with 12 bases between. CDR3 residues: CASSVQGRYTDTQYF. CDR3 DNA sequence: TGTGCCAGCAGCGTGCAGGGGAGATACACAGATACGCAGTATTTT.

The V call is TRBV18, the J call TRBJ1-4; no firm D call. The V end lost 3 bases, the J end lost 5 bases, and 13 bases lay between the germline ends. CDR3 length: 15 residues. CDR1 is KGHSH and CDR2 is LQKENI in the germline V gene. CDR3 DNA: TGTGCCAGCTCACCGTCTGGCAGGTTGAATGAAAAACTGTTTTTT. Translating it yields CASSPSGRLNEKLFF. Full variable domain (outside the CDR3, taken from reference TRBV18 and TRBJ1-4): NAGVMQNPRHLVRRRGQEARLRCSPMKGHSHVYWYRQLPEEGLKFMVYLQKENIIDESGMPKERFSAEFPKEGPSILRIQQVVRGDSAAYFCASSPSGRLNEKLFFGSGTQLSVL.

The chain employs TRBV2 and TRBJ1-1; the D gene is possibly TRBD1 (5 bases). From germline, CDR1 is SNHLY and CDR2 FYNNEI. The CDR3 is made up of 16 amino acids. The V and J ends lost 6 bases and 0 bases respectively, with 17 bases between them. The CDR3 nucleotides read TGTGCCAGCAGACACGGGGACTATACTATGAACACTGAAGCTTTCTTT. The encoded protein is CASRHGDYTMNTEAFF. Full variable domain (rest looked up from reference TRBV2 and TRBJ1-1): EPEVTQTPSHQVTQMGQEVILRCVPISNHLYFYWYRQILGQKVEFLVSFYNNEISEKSEIFDDQFSVERPDGSNFTLKIRSTKLEDSAMYFCASRHGDYTMNTEAFFGQGTRLTVV.

J is TRBJ1-1 and V is TRBV6-7, with D uncertain. TRBV6-7 is assigned to the ORF class and has an uncertain function. The CDR3 is made up of 16 amino acids. Deletions cut 0 bases from V and 6 bases from J, with 17 bases between. CDR3 sequence reads: CASSYSRKPPPSEAFF. The CDR3 nucleotides are TGTGCCAGCAGTTACTCGAGGAAGCCCCCGCCTTCTGAAGCTTTCTTT.

This clone was recorded at least ten times. One junction end does not reproduce the germline sequence, and a read error may be involved. The chain employs TRBV4-2 and TRBJ2-1, with 9 bases lining up with TRBD2. CDR3 length equals 14 residues. Germline CDR1 LGHNA, CDR2 YNFKEQ. The CDR3 reads CASSQAGGPIPQFF. The DNA of the CDR3 is TGTGCCAGCAGTCAAGCGGGGGGTCCAATCCCTCAGTTCTTC.

With respect to this clone: One end of the junction fails to match germline, which may point to a read error. The chain recombines TRBV27 with TRBJ2-7; maybe TRBD1 (7 bases). The germline V gene encodes CDR1 MNHEY and CDR2 SMNVEV (reference sequence). CDR3 length equals 16 residues. The CDR3 spells CASSLWGDSSSNEQYF. DNA for the CDR3: TGTGCCAGCAGTTTATGGGGGGACAGTTCCTCCAACGAGCAGTACTTC.